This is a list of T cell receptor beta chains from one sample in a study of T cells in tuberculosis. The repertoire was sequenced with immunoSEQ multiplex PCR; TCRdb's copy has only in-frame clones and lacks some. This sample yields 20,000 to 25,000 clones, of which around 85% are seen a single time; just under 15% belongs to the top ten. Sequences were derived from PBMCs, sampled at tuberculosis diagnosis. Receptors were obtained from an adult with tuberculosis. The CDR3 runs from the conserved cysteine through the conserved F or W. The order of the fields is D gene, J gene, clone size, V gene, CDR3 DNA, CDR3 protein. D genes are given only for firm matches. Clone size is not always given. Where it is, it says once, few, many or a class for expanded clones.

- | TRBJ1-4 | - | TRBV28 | TGTGCCAGTATCCTCGCCGGGACTACTAATGAAAAACTGTTTTTT | CASILAGTTNEKLFF
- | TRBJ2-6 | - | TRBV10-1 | TGCGCCAGCAGTTCGGGCGGGTCTGGGGCCAACGTCCTGACTTTC | CASSSGGSGANVLTF
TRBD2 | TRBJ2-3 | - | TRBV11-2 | TGTGCCAGCAGCTCCGGACTAGCGGGGGGCCGACCAGATACGCAGTATTTT | CASSSGLAGGRPDTQYF
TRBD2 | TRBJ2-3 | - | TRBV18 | TGTGCCAGCTCACCGGGACTAGCGGGCGGCACAGATACGCAGTATTTT | CASSPGLAGGTDTQYF
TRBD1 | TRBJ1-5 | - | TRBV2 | TGTGCCAGCAGTGAAGTCGGACAGGGGGTTCAGCCCCAGCATTTT | CASSEVGQGVQPQHF
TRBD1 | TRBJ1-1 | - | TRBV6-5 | TGTGCCAGCAGTTCACGACAGGGGGCGCGACCCCCTGAAGCTTTCTTT | CASSSRQGARPPEAFF
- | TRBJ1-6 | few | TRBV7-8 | TGTGCCAGCAGCTTAGCAGGGGGAAATTCACCCCTCCACTTT | CASSLAGGNSPLHF
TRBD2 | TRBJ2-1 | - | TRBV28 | TGTGCCAGCACCCGACTAGCGGGATTAAGTGAGCAGTTCTTC | CASTRLAGLSEQFF
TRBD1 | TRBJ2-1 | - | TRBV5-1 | TGCGCCAGCAGCTTGGGGCAGGGGGCGTACAATGAGCAGTTCTTC | CASSLGQGAYNEQFF
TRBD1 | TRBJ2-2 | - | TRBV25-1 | TGTGCCAGCAGTCCTCCCCCGGACAGGGGAGGGACCACCGGGGAGCTGTTTTTT | CASSPPPDRGGTTGELFF
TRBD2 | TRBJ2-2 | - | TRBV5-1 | TGCGCCAGCAGCTGGACTAGCGGGAACACCGGGGAGCTGTTTTTT | CASSWTSGNTGELFF
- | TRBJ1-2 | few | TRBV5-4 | TGTGCCAGCAGCTTGGGTCGGGTTTTGGACTATGGCTACACCTTC | CASSLGRVLDYGYTF
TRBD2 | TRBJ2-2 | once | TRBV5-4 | TGTGCCAGCAGGGGCCGGACTAGCGGGAGATGGAACACCGGGGAGCTGTTTTTT | CASRGRTSGRWNTGELFF
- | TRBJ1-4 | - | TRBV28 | TGTGCCAGCAAGAAACAGGACAACACTAATGAAAAACTGTTTTTT | CASKKQDNTNEKLFF
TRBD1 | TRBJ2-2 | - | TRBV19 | TGTGCCAGTAGTTTCCGGCAGGGGGCCACCGGGGAGCTGTTTTTT | CASSFRQGATGELFF
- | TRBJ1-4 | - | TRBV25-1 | TGTGCCAGCAGTGAAAACGGGAATGAAAAACTGTTTTTT | CASSENGNEKLFF
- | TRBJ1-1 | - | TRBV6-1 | TGTGCCAGCCCAGGGCACGCGTGGACTGAAGCTTTCTTT | CASPGHAWTEAFF
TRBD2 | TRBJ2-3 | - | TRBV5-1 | TGCGCCAGCAGTACTGCAACCGGGACTAGCGGGGATACGCAGTATTTT | CASSTATGTSGDTQYF
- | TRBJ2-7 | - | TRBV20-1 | TGCAGTGCTAAAGCCCCCCACGAGCAGTACTTC | CSAKAPHEQYF
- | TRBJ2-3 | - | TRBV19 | TGTGCCAGTAGTATCGTAGATACGCAGTATTTT | CASSIVDTQYF
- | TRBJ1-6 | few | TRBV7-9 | TGTGCCAGCAGCCCAACGACTGGACAGTTATCTTCCTATAATTCACCCCTCCACTTT | CASSPTTGQLSSYNSPLHF
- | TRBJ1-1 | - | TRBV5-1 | TGCGCCAGCAGCTCCCTACCGGGGGGAAACACTGAAGCTTTCTTT | CASSSLPGGNTEAFF
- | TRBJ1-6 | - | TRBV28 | TGTGCCAGCAGTTTAGGGGCGGGGTATAGGGCACCCCTCCACTTT | CASSLGAGYRAPLHF
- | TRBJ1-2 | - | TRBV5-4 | TGTGCCAGCAGCTTCTCCTATGGCTACACCTTC | CASSFSYGYTF
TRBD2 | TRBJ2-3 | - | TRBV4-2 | TGTGCCAGCAGCCAAGAGCCAGCGGGAGATTCAGATACGCAGTATTTT | CASSQEPAGDSDTQYF
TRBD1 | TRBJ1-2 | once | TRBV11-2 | TGTGCCAGCAGCGCAGGGGGCGCATACTATGGCTACACCTTC | CASSAGGAYYGYTF
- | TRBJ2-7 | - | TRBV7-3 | TGTGCCAGCAGCTTAAAGGCGGGACCCTACGAGCAGTACTTC | CASSLKAGPYEQYF
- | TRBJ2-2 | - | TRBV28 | TGTGCCAGCACCTTCGCAGCGAACACCGGGGAGCTGTTTTTT | CASTFAANTGELFF
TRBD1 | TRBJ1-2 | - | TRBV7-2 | TGTGCCAGCAGCCCTTGGACAGGGTATGGCTACACCTTC | CASSPWTGYGYTF
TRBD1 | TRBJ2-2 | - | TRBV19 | TGTGCCAGTGCCCCCGGGACAGGGAGGACCGGGGAGCTGTTTTTT | CASAPGTGRTGELFF
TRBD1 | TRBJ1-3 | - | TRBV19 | TGTGCCGGCGGGACAGGGGGAAACACCATATATTTT | CAGGTGGNTIYF
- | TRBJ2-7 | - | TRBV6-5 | TGTGCCAGCTCTGGACAGCTCTCCGGCGAGCAGTACTTC | CASSGQLSGEQYF
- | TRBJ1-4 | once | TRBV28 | TGTGCCAGCCGAATTTCAGATGAAAAACTGTTTTTT | CASRISDEKLFF
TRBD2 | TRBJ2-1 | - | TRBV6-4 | TGTGCCAGCAGTGAGGGGGGGACTATCAAGGAGCAGTTCTTC | CASSEGGTIKEQFF
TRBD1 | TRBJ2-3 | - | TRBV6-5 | TGTGCCAGCAGCGCCGGGACAGGGGATGCAGATACGCAGTATTTT | CASSAGTGDADTQYF
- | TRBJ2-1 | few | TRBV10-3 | TGTGCCATCAGTGAGGTCGGTGATGAGCAGTTCTTC | CAISEVGDEQFF
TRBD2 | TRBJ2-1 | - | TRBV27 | TGTGCCAGCAGTTTAAGGCGGGGGAATGAGCAGTTCTTC | CASSLRRGNEQFF
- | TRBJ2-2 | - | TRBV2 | TGTGCCAGCAGTGAAGCATACGGGGAGCTGTTTTTT | CASSEAYGELFF
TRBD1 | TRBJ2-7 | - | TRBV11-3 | TGTGCCAGCAGCTTAGGGACAGGGCAGGAGTACTTC | CASSLGTGQEYF
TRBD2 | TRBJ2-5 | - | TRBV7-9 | TGTGCCAGCAGCCCATGGACTAGCGGGCTAGAGACCCAGTACTTC | CASSPWTSGLETQYF